This T cell receptor beta chain emerged from a study of blood T cell repertoires in COVID-19 (dated by TCRdb to the early 2020s). Study-level background: The collaborator samples originated in the United States, Italy and Spain and spanned the acute and convalescent phases of COVID-19. The material from the prospective study consisted of cDNA or gDNA derived from T cells, B-cell-depleted T cells, or PBMCs. The dataset comprised deeply sampled blood TCRbeta repertoires from subjects exposed to, actively infected with, or recovered from COVID-19. The repertoires were released in a freely available public database meant as a resource for research on the immune response to SARS-CoV-2. The samples were drawn from two sources: the first 160 participants of the ongoing ImmuneRACE study, and 1,000 to 1,500 subjects contributed by 6 global collaborators. The sample metadata nearly always contained a de-identified subject ID, COVID-19 status, age in years and sex. Where HLA class I and class II types were available, the types were taken from metadata supplied by the sample provider, not from assay-based typing. Points the paper makes about the study in general: The amount of clinical and demographic metadata varied by source and participant and was provided uncurated.

Another Seattle source contributed samples from volunteer blood donors who had recovered from COVID-19. Collaborating institutions collected whole blood in K2EDTA tubes following their own protocols. For TCRbeta analysis, collaborators shipped samples in one of three forms: frozen whole blood, isolated PBMCs, or DNA extracted from either of those sample types. For CDR1 and CDR2, the germline V gene lists MRHNA and SNTAGT. The germline V end is reduced by 5 bases and the J end by 5 bases; junction bases left unmatched: 9. From cysteine to phenylalanine, the CDR3 is 15 amino acids long. Left in the record is the CDR3 DNA by itself, 45 bases read in frame from the first base. As for this clone: This receptor's antigen is unknown. The sample holds no much larger clone one base away, and base qualities are not on file.

TCRbeta CDR3 regions were amplified from genomic DNA by means of the immunoSEQ Assay, a bias-controlled multiplex PCR. As for how the authors treated the data: Nucleated cell counts per sample were estimated from amplification of reference gene primers within the assay. Sequence reads were collapsed and filtered to measure the absolute abundance of every unique TCRbeta CDR3 rearrangement. For each sample, productive Simpson clonality was calculated as the square root of Simpson's diversity index over productive rearrangements. TCRdb carries this immuneACCESS record with in-frame sequences only. Its versions omit some clonotypes, under half of them owing to an unresolved V gene in the studies checked, with the rest unexplained. V and J calls and clone size are copied from that table; D and trimming were computed from the DNA. In all, the sample holds around 300,000 clones, and around 90% of those were seen once. 0.94% of the sample is taken by the ten largest.

The sequencing input was peripheral blood. The chain was built from TRBV6-4 and TRBJ2-1; 7 nucleotides in the junction match TRBD2. This sequence was found in a woman in her thirties or forties who had recovered from COVID-19. The nucleotide sequence reads as follows: TGTGCCAGCAGTTTAAACCGGGACTACAACAATGAGCAGTTCTTC. This sequence encodes CASSLNRDYNNEQFF.